In this sample, the clone carrying this T cell receptor (beta chain) is medium-sized (0.01 to 0.1%). TCRdb reanalysed the PCR reads using MiXCR and keeps one entry per CDR3 protein. This table has 6,400 or so distinct CDR3 sequences, about 30% appearing once. The CDR3 has 13 residues. Germline V CDR1 and CDR2: SGHAT, FQNNGV. The sample comes from a study of esophageal squamous cell carcinoma under preoperative chemotherapy. About the research overall: Both tumor-infiltrating lymphocytes and peripheral blood T cells had their TCR repertoires profiled.

As to time point: before preoperative PTX-NDP chemotherapy. This clonotype was obtained from a human donor with esophageal squamous cell carcinoma. The donor label of this sample is uncertain. J is TRBJ2-1 and V is TRBV11-2, with a weak D call TRBD2 (5 bases). The J call may be mistaken, given a closer DNA end match to TRBJ2-7. Sampling was done from a patient given preoperative chemotherapy. The chain's CDR3 is CASSPQRVNEQYF. CDR3 DNA sequence: TGTGCCAGCAGCCCTCAGAGGGTTAATGAGCAGTACTTC.